The next 26 T cell receptor beta chains were all read from a single sample in a study of graft-versus-host responses after intestinal transplantation. The antigens for these receptors are not known. Clones were sequenced by immunoSEQ multiplex PCR, and TCRdb holds only the in-frame ones, with some missing. The sample has about 110,000 clones, roughly 90% seen once; the top ten hold over 0.6%. The sample consisted of unstimulated CD4+ T cells sorted from spleen or lymph node cells, taken before transplant. The receptors shown here come from a human donor who was the organ donor for an intestinal transplant.

The chain links TRBV30 to TRBJ1-3, with a tentative D call TRBD1 (5 bases). The V end lost 3 bases, the J end lost 0 bases, and 18 bases lay between the germline ends. CDR3 length equals 17 residues. Looked up from germline, CDR1 is GTSNPN and CDR2 is SVGIG (reference sequence). The CDR3 loop reads CAWRAGIYWTSGNTIYF. Written as DNA, the CDR3 is TGTGCCTGGAGGGCAGGGATATACTGGACCTCTGGAAACACCATATATTTT.

This clone has just a few counts. The chain employs TRBV7-3 and TRBJ1-1; D is unresolved. CDR3 length equals 14 residues. Germline loops: CDR1 SGHTA, CDR2 FQGTGA. V was shortened by 2 bases and J by 5 bases, with 12 bases between the two germline ends. CDR3 sequence: CASSLVGTGTEAFF. The CDR3 coding sequence is TGTGCCAGCAGCTTAGTAGGCACCGGGACTGAAGCTTTCTTT.

V usage is TRBV9 and J usage is TRBJ2-2, with 7 bases fitting TRBD1. CDR1 and CDR2 from the germline V gene are SGDLS and YYNGEE. Trimming cost V 4 bases and J 2 bases; bases outside gene matches: 5. The CDR3 spans 15 residues. The DNA for the CDR3 is TGTGCCAGCAGCCAGGGACAGTTCAACACCGGGGAGCTGTTTTTT. Translated, it gives CASSQGQFNTGELFF.

The CDR3: CASSPLSKYQETQYF. CDR3 nucleotide sequence: TGTGCCAGCTCACCACTCTCCAAGTACCAAGAGACCCAGTACTTC. The chain links TRBV18 to TRBJ2-5, with D hard to call. Trimming took off 1 base at V and 0 bases at J, with 9 bases between the two ends. This CDR3 region has 15 residues. In germline, CDR1 is KGHSH, CDR2 LQKENI.

Comment on this clone: Different DNA sequences within this sample yield the same CDR3. The gene calls are TRBV11-3 and TRBJ2-7; no clear D. Between the trimmed V and J ends, which lost 0 bases and 1 base, there was a span of 7 bases. The germline V gene encodes CDR1 SGHNT and CDR2 YENEEA. There are 14 residues in the CDR3. CDR3 loop: CASSLDVKSYEQYF. For the CDR3, the DNA is TGTGCCAGCAGCTTAGACGTGAAGTCCTACGAGCAGTACTTC.

The J gene is TRBJ2-5, the V gene TRBV28, with 11 positions matching TRBD2. The V gene end was trimmed by 3 bases and the J gene end by 5 bases; junction bases not matched to a gene: 8. CDR1 and CDR2 (germline): MDHEN, SYDVKM. CDR3 length: 16 amino acids. The CDR3: CASSFDSGRGRETQYF. As DNA, the CDR3 is TGTGCCAGCAGTTTCGATAGCGGGAGGGGTCGTGAGACCCAGTACTTC.

The chain combines TRBV19 with TRBJ1-1; D might be TRBD1 (6 bases). The CDR3 has 14 amino acids. V was pared by 4 bases and J by 4 bases, with 13 bases between. Germline V gives CDR1 LNHDA, CDR2 SQIVND (reference sequence). The CDR3 loop reads CASSTTGYGTEAFF. CDR3 nucleotides: TGTGCCAGTAGTACGACAGGTTATGGCACTGAAGCTTTCTTT.

The chain is built from TRBV6-6 and TRBJ1-5; 7 bases are shared with TRBD1. V shed 6 bases and J 11 bases; nucleotides not matched to a gene: 16. Germline values: CDR1 MNHNY, CDR2 SVGAGI (reference sequence). This CDR3 comprises 15 residues. The CDR3 spells CASSPGQASGKSQHF. The DNA of the CDR3 is TGTGCCAGCAGCCCCGGACAGGCGTCCGGTAAATCCCAGCATTTT.

Comments on this clone: Other DNA sequences from this sample encode an identical CDR3 as well. The chain carries TRBV28 and TRBJ2-7; no reliable D call. CDR1 is MDHEN, CDR2 SYDVKM, per germline. The CDR3 extends over 11 amino acids. The V end lost 4 bases, the J end lost 1 base, and 2 bases lay between the germline ends. Here the CDR3 reads CASSSSYEQYF. Written as DNA, the CDR3 is TGTGCCAGCAGTTCATCCTACGAGCAGTACTTC.

The V and J genes are TRBV18 and TRBJ1-5; D possibly corresponds to TRBD1 (6 bases). CDR3 length: 16 amino acids. In germline, CDR1 is KGHSH, CDR2 LQKENI. V lost 3 bases, J lost 4 bases, and 16 bases lay in between. In nucleotides, the CDR3 is TGTGCCAGCTCACCCGGGACACGATTTTTAAATCAGCCCCAGCATTTT. Residues: CASSPGTRFLNQPQHF.

The V gene is TRBV5-6, the J gene TRBJ1-3; D is perhaps TRBD1 (6 bases). The CDR3 runs 16 residues. With 4 bases removed from V and 0 bases from J, the gap between germline ends came to 14 bases. Germline CDR1 SGHDT, CDR2 YYEEEE. The CDR3 region has the DNA TGTGCCAGCAGCCGCGTTCCGGGGGCCTCTGGAAACACCATATATTTT. Translated, it gives CASSRVPGASGNTIYF.

The J gene is TRBJ2-2, the V gene TRBV4-1, with TRBD2 matching 11 bases. V lost 0 bases, J lost 7 bases, and 7 bases stayed unmatched. The CDR3 has 17 amino acids. CDR1 and CDR2 from the germline V gene are MGHRA and YSYEKL. In DNA form, the CDR3 reads TGCGCCAGCAGCCAAGATGTGACTAGCGGGGACCGCGGGGAGCTGTTTTTT. Translated: CASSQDVTSGDRGELFF.

The rearrangement uses TRBV12-5 and TRBJ1-1, with unresolved D. Per the germline V gene, CDR1 is LGHNT and CDR2 is FRNRAP. The CDR3 extends over 13 amino acids. The V and J ends lost 1 base and 8 bases respectively, with 11 bases between them. The DNA of the CDR3 is TGTGCTAGTGGTTTGGGAAACGTGGGGGAAGCTTTCTTT. It translates to CASGLGNVGEAFF.

The rearrangement joins TRBV7-9 to TRBJ2-2; the D gene is possibly TRBD2 (5 bases). Germline V gene lookup returns CDR1 SEHNR and CDR2 FQNEAQ (reference sequence). The germline V and J ends were trimmed by 5 bases and 2 bases, with 12 bases remaining between them. The CDR3 contains 15 residues. The CDR3 region has the DNA TGTGCCAGCAGCCCCCGGCGGGTAAACACCGGGGAGCTGTTTTTT. It is translated as CASSPRRVNTGELFF.

The chain carries TRBV7-9 and TRBJ2-4, with 12 nucleotides matching TRBD2. After removal of 5 bases from V and 6 bases from J, the junction contained 8 bases not matched to a gene. Germline lookup yields CDR1 SEHNR and CDR2 FQNEAQ (reference sequence). This CDR3 comprises 16 residues. In DNA, the CDR3 is TGTGCCAGCAGCCCCGGACTAGCGGGGAGCTTAAACATTCAGTACTTC. This codes for CASSPGLAGSLNIQYF.

The rearrangement joins TRBV7-3 to TRBJ2-1; 10 bases are shared with TRBD1. Unmatched junction bases numbered 10, after V lost 5 bases and J lost 6 bases. CDR3 size: 16 residues. In germline, CDR1 is SGHTA, CDR2 FQGTGA. DNA for the CDR3: TGTGCCAGCAGCCCCCGACAGGGGGCCGGGTCCAATGAGCAGTTCTTC. Translating it yields CASSPRQGAGSNEQFF.

V gene TRBV5-1 combines with J gene TRBJ2-2, with TRBD1 matching over 8 bases. Germline-derived CDR1 and CDR2 are SGHRS and YFSETQ. V shed 3 bases and J 3 bases; nucleotides not matched to a gene: 1. This CDR3 contains 14 residues. DNA for the CDR3: TGCGCCAGCAGCTCGACAGGGGACACCGGGGAGCTGTTTTTT. Translated, it gives CASSSTGDTGELFF. Combining the CDR3 with reference TRBV5-1 and TRBJ2-2 gives the whole variable domain KAGVTQTPRYLIKTRGQQVTLSCSPISGHRSVSWYQQTPGQGLQFLFEYFSETQRNKGNFPGRFSGRQFSNSRSEMNVSTLELGDSALYLCASSSTGDTGELFFGEGSRLTVL.

A single count supports this clone. The rearrangement joins TRBV2 to TRBJ1-2, with TRBD1 matching over 7 bases. Germline lookup yields CDR1 SNHLY and CDR2 FYNNEI. J lost 8 bases, V lost 2 bases, and 11 bases had no gene match. This CDR3 is 15 amino acids long. The CDR3 coding sequence is TGTGCCAGCAGTGAAATTTTGGAGGGGGCGGAGGGCTACACCTTC. Protein sequence: CASSEILEGAEGYTF.

The chain recombines TRBV5-1 with TRBJ1-6, with 10 bases lining up with TRBD1. Per germline, CDR1 SGHRS and CDR2 YFSETQ. The J segment lost 5 bases and the V segment lost 2 bases, leaving 1 base of the junction unmatched. This CDR3 region has 15 residues. The CDR3 DNA reads as TGCGCCAGCAGCTTCGGGACAGGGGATAATTCACCCCTCCACTTT. It translates to CASSFGTGDNSPLHF.

CDR3 DNA sequence: TGTGCCAGCTCACCACGGCAAGCGGGGCCTGCCTACAATGAGCAGTTCTTC. Translating gives CASSPRQAGPAYNEQFF. The gene calls are TRBV18 and TRBJ2-1; 7 nucleotides align to TRBD2. J gave up 2 bases and V 1 base, and 8 bases lay outside the gene matches. The CDR3 has 17 amino acids. Germline CDR1 KGHSH, CDR2 LQKENI. The full variable domain, rest sourced from reference TRBV18 and TRBJ2-1, is NAGVMQNPRHLVRRRGQEARLRCSPMKGHSHVYWYRQLPEEGLKFMVYLQKENIIDESGMPKERFSAEFPKEGPSILRIQQVVRGDSAAYFCASSPRQAGPAYNEQFFGPGTRLTVL.

This clone was found once. This chain links TRBV2 with TRBJ2-5, with TRBD2 matching 10 bases. The CDR3 sequence is 13 residues long. V was clipped by 8 bases and J by 5 bases; unmatched bases: 5. The V gene's germline CDR1 is SNHLY and CDR2 FYNNEI. CDR3 nucleotides: TGTGCCAGCTTAGCGGGGGGCTGGGAGACCCAGTACTTC. This sequence encodes CASLAGGWETQYF.

The rearrangement joins TRBV7-6 to TRBJ1-5, with D unclear. Per the germline V gene, CDR1 is SGHVS and CDR2 is FNYEAQ. This CDR3 has 15 amino acids. V lost 0 bases to trimming and J lost 7 bases, with 13 bases between them. CDR3 amino acids: CASSLAEGRAQPQHF. In DNA, the CDR3 is TGTGCCAGCAGCTTAGCGGAAGGAAGAGCCCAGCCCCAGCATTTT.

V is TRBV5-1 and J is TRBJ1-1; D remains ambiguous. Per germline, CDR1 SGHRS and CDR2 YFSETQ. V was clipped by 4 bases and J by 6 bases, with 25 bases between them. The CDR3 is made up of 17 amino acids. CDR3 sequence: CASSPGEGADWLAEAFF. The CDR3 DNA reads TGCGCCAGCAGCCCCGGAGAGGGCGCGGACTGGTTGGCTGAAGCTTTCTTT.

This clone occurred once. V usage is TRBV7-3 and J usage is TRBJ2-3; D is perhaps TRBD2 (6 bases). CDR1 and CDR2 from the germline V gene are SGHTA and FQGTGA. V was pared by 3 bases and J by 2 bases, with 9 bases between. The CDR3 runs to 14 residues. CDR3 protein: CASSFGGVTDTQYF. The CDR3 DNA reads as TGTGCCAGCAGCTTCGGGGGTGTCACAGATACGCAGTATTTT.

This sequence joins TRBV30 and TRBJ1-2; D possibly corresponds to TRBD1 (6 bases). Germline values: CDR1 GTSNPN, CDR2 SVGIG (reference sequence). Trimming removed 0 bases from V and 4 bases from J, with 6 bases in between. CDR3 length: 12 residues. The CDR3 here is CAWSVQGYGYTF. Written as DNA, the CDR3 is TGTGCCTGGAGTGTACAGGGCTATGGCTACACCTTC.

This sequence joins TRBV5-1 and TRBJ1-1; D not resolved. Germline V gene sequence: CDR1 SGHRS, CDR2 YFSETQ. Between the trimmed V and J ends, which lost 4 bases and 0 bases, there was a span of 10 bases. The CDR3 loop spans 14 amino acids. CDR3 bases: TGCGCCAGCAGCGGAACAGTAATGAACACTGAAGCTTTCTTT. This translates into CASSGTVMNTEAFF.